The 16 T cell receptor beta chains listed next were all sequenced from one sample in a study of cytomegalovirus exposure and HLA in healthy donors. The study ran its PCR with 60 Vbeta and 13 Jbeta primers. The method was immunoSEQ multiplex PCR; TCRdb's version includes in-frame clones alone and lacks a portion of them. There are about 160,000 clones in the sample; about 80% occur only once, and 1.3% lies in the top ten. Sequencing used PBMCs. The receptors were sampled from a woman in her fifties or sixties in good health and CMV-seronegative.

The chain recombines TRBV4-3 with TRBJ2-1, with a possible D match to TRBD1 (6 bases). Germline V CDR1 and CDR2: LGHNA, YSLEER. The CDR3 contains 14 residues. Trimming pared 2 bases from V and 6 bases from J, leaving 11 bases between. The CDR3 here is CASSQLTGINEQFF. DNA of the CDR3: TGCGCCAGCAGCCAACTTACAGGGATCAATGAGCAGTTCTTC.

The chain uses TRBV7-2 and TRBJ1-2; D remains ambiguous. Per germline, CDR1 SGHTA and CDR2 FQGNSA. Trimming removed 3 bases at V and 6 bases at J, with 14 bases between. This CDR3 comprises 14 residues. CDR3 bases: TGTGCCAGCAGCTTTCGGATACCCGGGAATGGCTACACCTTC. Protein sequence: CASSFRIPGNGYTF.

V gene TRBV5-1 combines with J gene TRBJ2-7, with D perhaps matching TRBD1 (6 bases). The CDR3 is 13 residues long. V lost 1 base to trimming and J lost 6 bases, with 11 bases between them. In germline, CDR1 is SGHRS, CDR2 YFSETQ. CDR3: CASSLPQGGEQYF. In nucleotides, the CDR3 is TGCGCCAGCAGCTTGCCACAGGGTGGCGAGCAGTACTTC. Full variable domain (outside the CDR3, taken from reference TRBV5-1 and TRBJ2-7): KAGVTQTPRYLIKTRGQQVTLSCSPISGHRSVSWYQQTPGQGLQFLFEYFSETQRNKGNFPGRFSGRQFSNSRSEMNVSTLELGDSALYLCASSLPQGGEQYFGPGTRLTVT.

The CDR3 reads CASKTGGRNEQYF. The CDR3 DNA sequence: TGTGCCAGCAAAACAGGGGGCAGAAACGAGCAGTACTTC. The chain employs TRBV2 and TRBJ2-7; 9 bases are a match to TRBD1. The length of the CDR3 is 13 residues. J lost 5 bases, V lost 7 bases, and 6 bases had no gene match. CDR1 is SNHLY, CDR2 FYNNEI, per germline.

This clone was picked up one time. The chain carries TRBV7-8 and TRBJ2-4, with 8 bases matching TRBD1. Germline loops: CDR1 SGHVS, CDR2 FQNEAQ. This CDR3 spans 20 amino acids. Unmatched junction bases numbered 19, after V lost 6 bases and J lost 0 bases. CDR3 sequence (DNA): TGTGCCAGCAGTCGGCTCGAAGTCTCCGGGACAGGACTAGCCAAAAACATTCAGTACTTC. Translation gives CASSRLEVSGTGLAKNIQYF. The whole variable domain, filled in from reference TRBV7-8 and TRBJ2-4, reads GAGVSQSPRYKVAKRGQDVALRCDPISGHVSLFWYQQALGQGPEFLTYFQNEAQLDKSGLPSDRFFAERPEGSVSTLKIQRTQQEDSAVYLCASSRLEVSGTGLAKNIQYFGAGTRLSVL.

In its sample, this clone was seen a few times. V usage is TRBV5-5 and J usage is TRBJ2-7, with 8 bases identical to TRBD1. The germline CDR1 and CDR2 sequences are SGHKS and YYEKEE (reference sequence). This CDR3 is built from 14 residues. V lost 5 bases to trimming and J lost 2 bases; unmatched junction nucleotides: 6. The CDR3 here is CASRAPGQAYEQYF. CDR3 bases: TGTGCCAGCAGAGCACCGGGACAGGCCTACGAGCAGTACTTC.

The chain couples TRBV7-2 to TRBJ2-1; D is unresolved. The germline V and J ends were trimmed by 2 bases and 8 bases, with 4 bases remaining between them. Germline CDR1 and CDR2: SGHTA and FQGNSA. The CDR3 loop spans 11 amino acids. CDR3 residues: CASSLFDEQFF. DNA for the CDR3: TGTGCCAGCAGCTTATTCGATGAGCAGTTCTTC.

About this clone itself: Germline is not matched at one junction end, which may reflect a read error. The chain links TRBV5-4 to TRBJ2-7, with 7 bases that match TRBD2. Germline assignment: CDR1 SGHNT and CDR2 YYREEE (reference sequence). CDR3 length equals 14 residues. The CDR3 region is CASSLGNPAGPGDF. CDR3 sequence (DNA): TGTGCCAGCAGCTTGGGGAACCCAGCGGGGCCGGGCGACTTC.

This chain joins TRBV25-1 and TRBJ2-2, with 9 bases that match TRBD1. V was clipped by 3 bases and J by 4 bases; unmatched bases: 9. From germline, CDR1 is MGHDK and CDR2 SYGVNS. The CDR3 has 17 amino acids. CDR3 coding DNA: TGTGCCAGCAGTGACCACAGGGGGCCCTCCTTCACCGGGGAGCTGTTTTTT. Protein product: CASSDHRGPSFTGELFF.

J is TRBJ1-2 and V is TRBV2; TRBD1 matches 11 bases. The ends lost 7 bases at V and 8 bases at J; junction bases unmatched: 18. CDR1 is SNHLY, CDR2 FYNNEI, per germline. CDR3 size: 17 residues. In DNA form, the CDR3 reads TGTGCCAGCACCCCTATAGGACAGGGGGCGAGTGTTGGCGGCTACACCTTC. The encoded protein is CASTPIGQGASVGGYTF.

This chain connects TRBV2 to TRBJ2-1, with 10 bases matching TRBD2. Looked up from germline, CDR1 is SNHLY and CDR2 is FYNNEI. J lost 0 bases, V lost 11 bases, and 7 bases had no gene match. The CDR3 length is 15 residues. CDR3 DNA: TGTGCCGGCGCACTAGCGGGGTTCTCCTACAATGAGCAGTTCTTC. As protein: CAGALAGFSYNEQFF.

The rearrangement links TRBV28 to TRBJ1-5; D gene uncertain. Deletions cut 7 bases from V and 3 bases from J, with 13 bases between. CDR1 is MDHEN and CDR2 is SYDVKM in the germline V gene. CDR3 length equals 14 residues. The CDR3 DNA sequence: TGTGCCAGCAAGGAGGGAGCGACCAATCAGCCCCAGCATTTT. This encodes CASKEGATNQPQHF. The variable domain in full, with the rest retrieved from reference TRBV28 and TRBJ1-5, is DVKVTQSSRYLVKRTGEKVFLECVQDMDHENMFWYRQDPGLGLRLIYFSYDVKMKEKGDIPEGYSVSREKKERFSLILESASTNQTSMYLCASKEGATNQPQHFGDGTRLSIL.

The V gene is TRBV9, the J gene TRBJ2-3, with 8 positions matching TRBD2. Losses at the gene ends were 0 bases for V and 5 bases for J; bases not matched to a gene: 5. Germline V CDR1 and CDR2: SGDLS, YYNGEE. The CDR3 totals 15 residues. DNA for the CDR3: TGTGCCAGCAGCGTAGACGGGGGGGCAAAAGATACGCAGTATTTT. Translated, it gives CASSVDGGAKDTQYF.

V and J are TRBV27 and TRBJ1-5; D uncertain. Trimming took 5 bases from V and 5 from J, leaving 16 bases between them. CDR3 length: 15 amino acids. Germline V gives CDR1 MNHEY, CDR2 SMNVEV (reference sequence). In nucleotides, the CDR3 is TGTGCCAGCAGTGCGGCCAGACGTGGTGATCAGCCCCAGCATTTT. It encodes CASSAARRGDQPQHF.

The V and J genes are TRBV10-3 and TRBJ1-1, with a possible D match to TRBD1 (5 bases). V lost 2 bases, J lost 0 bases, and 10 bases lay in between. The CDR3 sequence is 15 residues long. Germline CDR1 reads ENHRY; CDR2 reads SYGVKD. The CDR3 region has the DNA TGTGCCATCAGTGAGCTGGAAGGGGTGAACACTGAAGCTTTCTTT. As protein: CAISELEGVNTEAFF.

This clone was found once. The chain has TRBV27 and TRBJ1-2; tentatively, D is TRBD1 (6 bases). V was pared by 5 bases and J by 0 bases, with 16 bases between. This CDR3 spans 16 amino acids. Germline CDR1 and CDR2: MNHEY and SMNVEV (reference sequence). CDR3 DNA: TGTGCCAGCAGTCTTGGAACAGGGTTAGCTAACTATGGCTACACCTTC. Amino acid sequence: CASSLGTGLANYGYTF.